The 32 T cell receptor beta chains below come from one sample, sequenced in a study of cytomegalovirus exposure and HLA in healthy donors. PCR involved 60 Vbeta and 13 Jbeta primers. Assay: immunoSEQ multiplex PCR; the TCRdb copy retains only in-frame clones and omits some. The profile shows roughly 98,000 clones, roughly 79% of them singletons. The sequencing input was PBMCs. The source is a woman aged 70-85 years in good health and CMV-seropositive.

This CDR3 reads CASSPIGIGTEAFF. DNA for the CDR3: TGTGCCAGCTCACCCATCGGGATCGGCACTGAAGCTTTCTTT. The chain combines TRBV18 with TRBJ1-1, with no clear D. Looked up from germline, CDR1 is KGHSH and CDR2 is LQKENI. V was trimmed by 3 bases and J by 4 bases, leaving 12 bases between them. This CDR3 is built from 14 residues.

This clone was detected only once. As DNA, the CDR3 is TGTGCCAGCTCACCCGGGACAGGACAAGAGACCCAGTACTTC. This encodes CASSPGTGQETQYF. The chain employs TRBV18 and TRBJ2-5, with 8 bases that match TRBD1. Germline V gene data show CDR1 as KGHSH and CDR2 as LQKENI. The V gene end was trimmed by 3 bases and the J gene end by 2 bases; junction bases not matched to a gene: 2. The CDR3 is 14 residues long.

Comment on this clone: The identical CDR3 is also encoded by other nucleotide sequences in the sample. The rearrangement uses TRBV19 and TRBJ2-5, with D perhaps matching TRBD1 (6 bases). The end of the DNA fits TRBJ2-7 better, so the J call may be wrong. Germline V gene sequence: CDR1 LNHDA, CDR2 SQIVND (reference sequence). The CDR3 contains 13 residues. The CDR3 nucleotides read TGTGCCAGTAGTATCGAAACAGGGTACGAGCAGTACTTC. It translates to CASSIETGYEQYF.

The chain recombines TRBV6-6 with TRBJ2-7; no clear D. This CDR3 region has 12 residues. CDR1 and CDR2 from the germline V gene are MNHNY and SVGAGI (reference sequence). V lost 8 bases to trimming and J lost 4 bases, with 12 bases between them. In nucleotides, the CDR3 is TGTGCCAGCGGTCCTCTGACTTACGAGCAGTACTTC. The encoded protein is CASGPLTYEQYF.

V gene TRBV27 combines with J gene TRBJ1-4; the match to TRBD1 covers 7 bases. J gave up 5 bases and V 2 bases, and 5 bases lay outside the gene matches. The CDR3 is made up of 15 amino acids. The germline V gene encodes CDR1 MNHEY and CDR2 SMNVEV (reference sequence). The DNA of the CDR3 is TGTGCCAGCAGTTTAAGGACAGGCGTAAATGAAAAACTGTTTTTT. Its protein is CASSLRTGVNEKLFF.

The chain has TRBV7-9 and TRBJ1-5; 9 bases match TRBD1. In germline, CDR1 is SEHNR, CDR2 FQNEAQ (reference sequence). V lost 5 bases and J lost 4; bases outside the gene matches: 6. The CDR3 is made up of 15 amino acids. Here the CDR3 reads CASSQWTGVNQPQHF. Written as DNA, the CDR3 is TGTGCCAGCAGCCAGTGGACAGGGGTAAATCAGCCCCAGCATTTT.

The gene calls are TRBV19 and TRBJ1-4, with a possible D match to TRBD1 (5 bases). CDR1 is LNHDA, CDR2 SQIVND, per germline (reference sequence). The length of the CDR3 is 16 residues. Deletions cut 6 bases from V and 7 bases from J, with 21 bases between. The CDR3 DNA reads TGTGCCAGTAGCCCAGGGAGGGCCGCCGGCGGTGAAAAACTGTTTTTT. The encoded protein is CASSPGRAAGGEKLFF.

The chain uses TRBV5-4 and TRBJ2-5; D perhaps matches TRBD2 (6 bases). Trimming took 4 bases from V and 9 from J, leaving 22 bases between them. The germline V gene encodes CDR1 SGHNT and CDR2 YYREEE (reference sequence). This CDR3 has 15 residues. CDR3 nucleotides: TGTGCCAGCAGCCCGCGGGACCCAAAACCTGGGGCCCAGTACTTC. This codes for CASSPRDPKPGAQYF.

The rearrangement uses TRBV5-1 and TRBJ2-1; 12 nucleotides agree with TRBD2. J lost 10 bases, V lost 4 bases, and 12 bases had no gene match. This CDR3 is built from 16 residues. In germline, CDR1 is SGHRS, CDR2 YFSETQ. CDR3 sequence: CASSVRASGGAGEQFF. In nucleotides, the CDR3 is TGCGCCAGCAGCGTCAGGGCTAGCGGGGGGGCTGGAGAGCAGTTCTTC.

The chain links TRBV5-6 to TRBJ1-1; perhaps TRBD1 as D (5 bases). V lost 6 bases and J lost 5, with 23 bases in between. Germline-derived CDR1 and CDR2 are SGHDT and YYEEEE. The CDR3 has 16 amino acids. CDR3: CASKRWGTSGLTEAFF. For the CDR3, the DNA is TGTGCCAGCAAAAGGTGGGGCACGTCAGGGCTAACTGAAGCTTTCTTT.

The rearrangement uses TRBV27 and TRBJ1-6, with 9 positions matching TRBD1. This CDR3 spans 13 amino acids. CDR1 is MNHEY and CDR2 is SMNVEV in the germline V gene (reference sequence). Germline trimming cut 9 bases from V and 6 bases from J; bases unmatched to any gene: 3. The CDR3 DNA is TGTGCCAGTCCGGGACAGGGTAATTCACCCCTCCACTTT. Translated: CASPGQGNSPLHF.

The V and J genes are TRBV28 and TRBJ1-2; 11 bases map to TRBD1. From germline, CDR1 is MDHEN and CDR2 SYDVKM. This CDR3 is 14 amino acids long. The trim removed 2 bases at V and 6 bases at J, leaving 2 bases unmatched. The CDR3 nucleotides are TGTGCCAGCAGTTTAGGACAGGGGGCGGATGGCTACACCTTC. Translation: CASSLGQGADGYTF.

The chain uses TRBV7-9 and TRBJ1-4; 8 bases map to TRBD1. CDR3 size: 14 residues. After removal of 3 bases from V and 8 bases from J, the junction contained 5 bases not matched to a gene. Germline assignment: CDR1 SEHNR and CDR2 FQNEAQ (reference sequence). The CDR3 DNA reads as TGTGCCAGCAGCTTGGACAGGGAGGAAGAAAAACTGTTTTTT. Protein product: CASSLDREEEKLFF.

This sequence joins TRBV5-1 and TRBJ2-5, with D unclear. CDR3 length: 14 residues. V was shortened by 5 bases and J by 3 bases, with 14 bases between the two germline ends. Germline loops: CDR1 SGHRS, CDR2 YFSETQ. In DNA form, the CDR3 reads TGCGCCAGCAGACCAGGCCGCCTCAAAGAGACCCAGTACTTC. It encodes CASRPGRLKETQYF.

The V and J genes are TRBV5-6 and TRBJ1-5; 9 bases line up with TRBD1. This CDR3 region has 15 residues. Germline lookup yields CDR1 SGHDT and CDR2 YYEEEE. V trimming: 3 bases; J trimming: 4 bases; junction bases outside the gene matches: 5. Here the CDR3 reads CASSSTGGGNQPQHF. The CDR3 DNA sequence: TGTGCCAGCAGCTCTACAGGGGGCGGGAATCAGCCCCAGCATTTT. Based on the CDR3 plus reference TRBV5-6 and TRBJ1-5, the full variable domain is DAGVTQSPTHLIKTRGQQVTLRCSPKSGHDTVSWYQQALGQGPQFIFQYYEEEERQRGNFPDRFSGHQFPNYSSELNVNALLLGDSALYLCASSSTGGGNQPQHFGDGTRLSIL.

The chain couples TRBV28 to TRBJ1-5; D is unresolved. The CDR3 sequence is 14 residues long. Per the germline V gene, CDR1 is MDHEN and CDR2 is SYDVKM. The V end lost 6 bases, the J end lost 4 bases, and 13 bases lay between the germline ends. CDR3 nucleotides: TGTGCCAGCAGACCCACAGCTAAAAATCAGCCCCAGCATTTT. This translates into CASRPTAKNQPQHF.

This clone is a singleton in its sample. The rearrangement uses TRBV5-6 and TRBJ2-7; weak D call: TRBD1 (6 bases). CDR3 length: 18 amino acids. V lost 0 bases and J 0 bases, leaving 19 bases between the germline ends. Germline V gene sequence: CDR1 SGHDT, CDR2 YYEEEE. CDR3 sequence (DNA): TGTGCCAGCAGCTTGGGGAGATATCGACAGGCGAGCTCCTACGAGCAGTACTTC. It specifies CASSLGRYRQASSYEQYF.

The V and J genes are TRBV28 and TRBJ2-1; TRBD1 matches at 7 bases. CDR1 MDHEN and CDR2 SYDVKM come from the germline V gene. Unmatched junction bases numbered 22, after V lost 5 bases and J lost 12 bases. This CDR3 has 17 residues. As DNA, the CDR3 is TGTGCCAGCAGTCAGACTTCGGGGACAGATCTTTTTGACGTGCAGTTCTTC. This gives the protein CASSQTSGTDLFDVQFF.

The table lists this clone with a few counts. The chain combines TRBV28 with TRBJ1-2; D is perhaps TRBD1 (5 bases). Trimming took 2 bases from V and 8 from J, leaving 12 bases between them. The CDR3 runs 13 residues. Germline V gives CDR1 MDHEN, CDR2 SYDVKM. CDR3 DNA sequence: TGTGCCAGCAGTTTAACAGGCTATGTGGGCTACACCTTC. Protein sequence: CASSLTGYVGYTF.

The CDR3 protein is CASSRRQGNQETQYF. CDR3 in DNA: TGCGCCAGCAGCCGACGACAGGGGAACCAAGAGACCCAGTACTTC. The chain is built from TRBV4-1 and TRBJ2-5; 8 positions agree with TRBD1. The J segment lost 0 bases and the V segment lost 4 bases, leaving 4 bases of the junction unmatched. The CDR3 is made up of 15 amino acids. Germline CDR1 is MGHRA and CDR2 is YSYEKL.

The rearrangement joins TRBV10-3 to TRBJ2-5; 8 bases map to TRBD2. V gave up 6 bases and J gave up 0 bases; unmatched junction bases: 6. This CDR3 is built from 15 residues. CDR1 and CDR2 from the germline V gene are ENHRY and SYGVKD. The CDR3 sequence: CAISGRGGNQETQYF. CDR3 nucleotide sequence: TGTGCCATCAGCGGGAGGGGAGGGAACCAAGAGACCCAGTACTTC.

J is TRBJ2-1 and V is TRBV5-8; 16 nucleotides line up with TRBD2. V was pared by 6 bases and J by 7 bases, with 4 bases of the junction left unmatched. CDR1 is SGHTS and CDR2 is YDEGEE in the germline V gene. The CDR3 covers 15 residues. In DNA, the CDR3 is TGTGCCAGCACCGTGGGACTAGCGGGGGGGAATGAGCAGTTCTTC. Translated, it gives CASTVGLAGGNEQFF.

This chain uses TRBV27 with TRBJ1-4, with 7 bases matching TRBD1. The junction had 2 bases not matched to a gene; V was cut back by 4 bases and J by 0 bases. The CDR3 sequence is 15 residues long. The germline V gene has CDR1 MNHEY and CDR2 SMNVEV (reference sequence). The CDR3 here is CASSSTGSTNEKLFF. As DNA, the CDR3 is TGTGCCAGCAGTTCGACAGGGTCAACTAATGAAAAACTGTTTTTT.

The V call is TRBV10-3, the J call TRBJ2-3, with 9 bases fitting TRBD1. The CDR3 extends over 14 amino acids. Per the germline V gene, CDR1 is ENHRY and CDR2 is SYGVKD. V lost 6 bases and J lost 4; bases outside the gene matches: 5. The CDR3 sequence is CAIRTGTGSDTQYF. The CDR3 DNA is TGTGCCATCAGGACCGGGACAGGGTCAGATACGCAGTATTTT.

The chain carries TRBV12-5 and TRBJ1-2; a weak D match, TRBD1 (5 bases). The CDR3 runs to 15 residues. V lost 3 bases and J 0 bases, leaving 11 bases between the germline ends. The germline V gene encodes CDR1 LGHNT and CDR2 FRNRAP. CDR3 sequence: CASGLDPGPNYGYTF. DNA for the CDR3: TGTGCTAGTGGTTTAGATCCAGGGCCTAACTATGGCTACACCTTC.

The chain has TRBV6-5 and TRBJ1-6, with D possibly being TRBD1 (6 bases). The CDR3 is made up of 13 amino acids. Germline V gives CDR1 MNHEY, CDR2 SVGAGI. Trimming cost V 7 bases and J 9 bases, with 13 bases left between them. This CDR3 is CASIGEGGSPLHF. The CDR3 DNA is TGTGCCAGCATCGGGGAGGGGGGTTCACCCCTCCACTTT.

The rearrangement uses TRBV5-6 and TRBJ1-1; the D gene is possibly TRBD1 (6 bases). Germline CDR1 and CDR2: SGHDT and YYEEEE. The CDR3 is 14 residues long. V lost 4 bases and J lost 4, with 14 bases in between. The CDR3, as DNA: TGTGCCAGCAGCACTGAGGGCAGGGGCACTGAAGCTTTCTTT. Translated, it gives CASSTEGRGTEAFF.

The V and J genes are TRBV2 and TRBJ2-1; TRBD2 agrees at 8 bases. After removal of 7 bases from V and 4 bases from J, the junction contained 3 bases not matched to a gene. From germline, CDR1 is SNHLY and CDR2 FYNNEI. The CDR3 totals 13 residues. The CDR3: CASTREGYNEQFF. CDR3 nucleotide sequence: TGTGCCAGCACACGGGAGGGGTACAATGAGCAGTTCTTC.

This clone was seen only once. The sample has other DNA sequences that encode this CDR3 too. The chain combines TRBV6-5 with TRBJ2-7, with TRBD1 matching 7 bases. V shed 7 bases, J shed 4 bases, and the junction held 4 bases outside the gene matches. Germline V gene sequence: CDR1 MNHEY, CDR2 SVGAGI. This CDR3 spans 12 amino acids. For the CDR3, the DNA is TGTGCCAGCAAAGGGACAGCTTACGAGCAGTACTTC. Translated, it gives CASKGTAYEQYF.

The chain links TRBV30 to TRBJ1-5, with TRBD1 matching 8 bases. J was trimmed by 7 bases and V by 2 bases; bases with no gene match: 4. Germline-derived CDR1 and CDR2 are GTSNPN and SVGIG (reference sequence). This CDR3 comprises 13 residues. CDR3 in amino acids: CAWSSTGAQPQHF. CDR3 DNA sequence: TGTGCCTGGAGTTCGACAGGGGCACAGCCCCAGCATTTT.

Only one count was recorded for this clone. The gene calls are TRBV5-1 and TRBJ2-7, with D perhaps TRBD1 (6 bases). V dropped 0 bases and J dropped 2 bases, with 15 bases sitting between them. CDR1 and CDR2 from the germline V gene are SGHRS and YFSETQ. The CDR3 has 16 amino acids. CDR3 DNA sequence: TGCGCCAGCAGCTTGGCCCCTAGAGGGGGTGCCTACGAGCAGTACTTC. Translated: CASSLAPRGGAYEQYF.

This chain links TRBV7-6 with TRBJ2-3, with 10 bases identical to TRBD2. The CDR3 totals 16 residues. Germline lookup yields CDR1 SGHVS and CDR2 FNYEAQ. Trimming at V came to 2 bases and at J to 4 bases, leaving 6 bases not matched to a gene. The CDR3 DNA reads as TGTGCCAGCAGCTTATCGGTAGCGGGAGGAGCAGATACGCAGTATTTT. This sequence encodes CASSLSVAGGADTQYF.